Listed below are T cell receptor beta chains from one sample, sequenced in a study of cytomegalovirus exposure and HLA in healthy donors. Generated by immunoSEQ multiplex PCR, the TCRdb table keeps only in-frame clones and is missing some. The table shows tens of thousands of clones, with around 80% occurring only once. The sequenced material came from PBMCs. The receptors were gathered from a middle-aged man in good health and CMV-seronegative. Both conserved end residues are part of each CDR3. A D gene is named only where the DNA matches it firmly. Some rows mark clone size as missing; the rest say once, few, many or name a class of expanded clone.

-	-	TRBJ1-2	TRBV4-1	CASRQPGQSYGYTF	TGCGCCAGCAGGCAACCGGGACAAAGCTATGGCTACACCTTC
-	once	TRBJ2-5	TRBV29-1	CSVESEQPIGGETQYF	TGCAGCGTTGAAAGCGAGCAGCCTATTGGAGGGGAGACCCAGTACTTC
-	-	TRBJ2-4	TRBV18	CASSLSPGPSIQYF	TGTGCCAGCTCACTCAGTCCAGGGCCCAGCATTCAGTACTTC
-	-	TRBJ1-1	TRBV10-2	CASNSLLASYTEAFF	TGCGCCAGCAATAGTCTGTTAGCCAGCTACACTGAAGCTTTCTTT
-	-	TRBJ1-2	TRBV10-3	CAISEFQGYTF	TGTGCCATCAGTGAGTTTCAGGGCTACACCTTC
-	-	TRBJ1-2	TRBV9	CASSSRAGVNYGYTF	TGTGCCAGCAGCTCCCGGGCGGGGGTTAACTATGGCTACACCTTC
-	-	TRBJ2-1	TRBV29-1	CSVEYSDNEQFF	TGCAGCGTAGAGTACAGTGACAATGAGCAGTTCTTC
-	once	TRBJ2-3	TRBV30	CAWTSGTDTQYF	TGTGCCTGGACTAGCGGCACAGATACGCAGTATTTT
TRBD2	-	TRBJ2-3	TRBV19	CASSPKAGGPEYF	TGTGCCAGTAGTCCTAAAGCGGGGGGCCCGGAGTATTTT
-	-	TRBJ1-1	TRBV20-1	CSVVGIEAFF	TGCAGTGTGGTCGGGATTGAAGCTTTCTTT
TRBD2	-	TRBJ2-1	TRBV27	CASSYAPTSGRTNEQFF	TGTGCCAGCAGTTACGCCCCTACTAGCGGGAGGACGAATGAGCAGTTCTTC
-	once	TRBJ2-7	TRBV6-5	CASSYSTGAYEQYF	TGTGCCAGCAGTTACTCGACAGGAGCCTACGAGCAGTACTTC
-	few	TRBJ1-1	TRBV5-1	CASSLMSSGTEAFF	TGCGCCAGCAGCTTGATGTCGTCGGGGACTGAAGCTTTCTTT
-	-	TRBJ2-1	TRBV19	CASSTPEGDNEQFF	TGTGCCAGTAGCACCCCCGAGGGGGACAATGAGCAGTTCTTC
-	-	TRBJ2-1	TRBV7-8	CASSLAGGEQFF	TGTGCCAGCAGCTTAGCCGGAGGTGAGCAGTTCTTC
-	once	TRBJ1-1	TRBV10-1	CASSESRDTEAFF	TGCGCCAGCAGTGAGTCGAGGGACACTGAAGCTTTCTTT
TRBD2	-	TRBJ2-1	TRBV19	CASSWLAGGNEQFF	TGTGCCAGTAGTTGGCTAGCGGGCGGCAATGAGCAGTTCTTC
-	-	TRBJ2-1	TRBV10-1	CASSEMGVGGRGEQFF	TGCGCCAGCAGTGAAATGGGGGTGGGAGGACGCGGTGAGCAGTTCTTC
-	-	TRBJ1-1	TRBV19	CASRSPRNSRIEAFF	TGTGCCAGTAGATCCCCACGGAACAGCCGTATTGAAGCTTTCTTT
-	few	TRBJ1-3	TRBV19	CASSIAGNTIYF	TGTGCCAGTAGTATAGCGGGAAACACCATATATTTT
-	few	TRBJ1-1	TRBV19	CASRTGALNTEAFF	TGTGCCAGTAGAACAGGCGCCCTGAACACTGAAGCTTTCTTT
-	-	TRBJ2-7	TRBV5-6	CASRASGTHSSYEQYF	TGTGCCAGCAGGGCTTCCGGGACTCATAGCTCCTACGAGCAGTACTTC
TRBD2	-	TRBJ2-1	TRBV5-6	CASSPPRLAGGNEQFF	TGTGCCAGCAGCCCGCCCAGGTTAGCGGGAGGGAATGAGCAGTTCTTC
TRBD2	few	TRBJ2-4	TRBV5-4	CASSSTSGAKNIQYF	TGTGCCAGCAGCTCGACTAGCGGTGCCAAAAACATTCAGTACTTC
TRBD2	once	TRBJ2-1	TRBV10-3	CAISDPGLGNEQFF	TGTGCCATCAGTGACCCGGGACTAGGCAATGAGCAGTTCTTC
TRBD1	few	TRBJ2-2	TRBV6-5	CASSYGDRGLTGELFF	TGTGCCAGCAGTTACGGGGACAGGGGGCTCACCGGGGAGCTGTTTTTT
TRBD2	once	TRBJ2-1	TRBV15	CATSRRSGGYYNEQFF	TGTGCCACCAGCCGACGTAGCGGGGGGTATTACAATGAGCAGTTCTTC
-	once	TRBJ2-2	TRBV6-1	CASNPGYGGELFF	TGTGCCAGCAACCCGGGGTACGGCGGGGAGCTGTTTTTT
-	-	TRBJ1-3	TRBV5-1	CASRAGDSGNTIYF	TGCGCCAGCAGGGCAGGGGATTCTGGAAACACCATATATTTT
TRBD1	-	TRBJ1-5	TRBV5-1	CASSLGDRGNQPQHF	TGCGCCAGCAGCTTAGGGGACAGGGGGAATCAGCCCCAGCATTTT
-	-	TRBJ2-1	TRBV30	CAWRGWVPGDEQFF	TGTGCCTGGAGGGGATGGGTACCCGGGGATGAGCAGTTCTTC
-	-	TRBJ1-5	TRBV29-1	CSVSSGAGNQPQHF	TGCAGCGTATCATCAGGGGCAGGCAATCAGCCCCAGCATTTT
-	-	TRBJ2-7	TRBV18	CASSPGGAGEVNEQYF	TGTGCCAGCTCACCAGGGGGGGCGGGAGAGGTCAACGAGCAGTACTTC
TRBD1	-	TRBJ1-3	TRBV7-9	CASSPTGTAYSGNTIYF	TGTGCCAGCAGCCCCACCGGGACAGCCTACTCTGGAAACACCATATATTTT
-	-	TRBJ1-2	TRBV28	CAWASNYGYTF	TGTGCCTGGGCGTCTAACTATGGCTACACCTTC
TRBD1	-	TRBJ1-4	TRBV28	CASSPGQGSEKLFF	TGTGCCAGCAGTCCGGGACAGGGGAGTGAAAAACTGTTTTTT
-	-	TRBJ2-7	TRBV6-5	CASSSAPPGNSYEQYF	TGTGCCAGCAGTTCCGCTCCCCCAGGGAACTCCTACGAGCAGTACTTC
TRBD2	-	TRBJ2-2	TRBV27	CASSVLGGSRELFF	TGTGCCAGCAGTGTCCTCGGCGGGAGTCGGGAGCTGTTTTTT
TRBD1	-	TRBJ1-1	TRBV7-8	CASSFYRTGENTEAFF	TGTGCCAGCAGCTTCTATAGGACAGGGGAGAACACTGAAGCTTTCTTT
-	few	TRBJ2-7	TRBV2	CASSEGLGPYEQYF	TGTGCCAGCAGTGAGGGACTCGGGCCCTACGAGCAGTACTTC
-	-	TRBJ2-3	TRBV28	CAITGTSGTDTQYF	TGTGCCATTACAGGGACGTCTGGCACAGATACGCAGTATTTT
TRBD1	-	TRBJ1-2	TRBV28	CASSKPQGAYSGYTF	TGTGCCAGCAGTAAACCCCAGGGGGCGTATTCTGGCTACACCTTC
TRBD1	-	TRBJ1-1	TRBV6-1	CASSPLTGSEAFF	TGTGCCAGCAGTCCATTGACAGGGTCTGAAGCTTTCTTT
TRBD1	-	TRBJ1-5	TRBV27	CASSLMGQGSNQPQHF	TGTGCCAGCAGTTTAATGGGACAGGGGAGCAATCAGCCCCAGCATTTT
TRBD2	-	TRBJ2-7	TRBV7-2	CASSWGGLAGVYEQYF	TGTGCCAGCAGCTGGGGGGGGCTAGCGGGAGTATACGAGCAGTACTTC
-	-	TRBJ2-5	TRBV5-1	CASTRNGRNQETQYF	TGCGCCAGCACGAGGAACGGGAGAAACCAAGAGACCCAGTACTTC
TRBD2	-	TRBJ2-1	TRBV28	CASSGGGLYNEQFF	TGTGCCAGCAGCGGGGGGGGCCTATACAATGAGCAGTTCTTC
TRBD1	-	TRBJ1-5	TRBV2	CASSPTGKGGNQPQHF	TGTGCCAGCAGTCCGACAGGGAAGGGGGGCAATCAGCCCCAGCATTTT